This T cell receptor (beta chain) was identified in a study of Graves' ophthalmopathy and Graves' hyperthyroidism. No progression to ophthalmopathy over 18 months defined stable hyperthyroidism. Study-level points and caveats: The model forecast ophthalmopathy progression, reaching roughly 70% sensitivity and roughly 72% specificity.

The study amplified TCR beta CDR3 regions using RNA transcripts. The first-round RT-PCR employed HTBI primers together with the Qiagen OneStep RT-PCR kit. A multiplex PCR was then performed as the second round. From the multiplex PCR reads, TCRdb called clonotypes with MiXCR, one entry per CDR3 protein. The repertoire consists of about 620,000 distinct CDR3 sequences, with roughly 20% occurring once and the leading ten covering approximately 7%. Trimming shortened V by 3 bases and J by 3 bases, and 15 bases separated the two germline ends. The germline V gene has CDR1 MDHEN and CDR2 SYDVKM. The CDR3 length is 16 residues. As to this clonotype: What it recognizes is unknown. A read error may explain this, as a much larger clone is one base away.

The chain links TRBV28 to TRBJ1-5; D may be TRBD1 (5 bases). The clonotype comes from a woman between 18 and 30 years old with stable Graves' hyperthyroidism. Some clones in this sample may be carry-over from other donors' samples. The sequenced sample consisted of peripheral blood. CDR3 sequence (DNA): TGTGCCAGCAGTTTGGGGGATTGGTATATCAATCAGCCCCAGCATTTT. Its protein product is CASSLGDWYINQPQHF. The whole variable domain, remainder taken from reference TRBV28 and TRBJ1-5, is DVKVTQSSRYLVKRTGEKVFLECVQDMDHENMFWYRQDPGLGLRLIYFSYDVKMKEKGDIPEGYSVSREKKERFSLILESASTNQTSMYLCASSLGDWYINQPQHFGDGTRLSIL.